The sequence of this TCR beta chain was determined in a study of T cell responses to AZD1222 COVID-19 vaccine. Worth noting for this clone: Its antigen is unidentified.

Germline-derived CDR1 and CDR2 are KGHDR and SFDVKD. V lost 7 bases to trimming and J lost 1 base; unmatched junction nucleotides: 12. The CDR3 runs to 17 residues. The assay was immunoSEQ multiplex PCR, and TCRdb's table has in-frame clones only and misses some. In total, the table holds about 140,000 clones. Study-wide results and caveats: Unmutated variant regions reportedly attract nearly half of all spike-specific TCRs. The sample set comprised mostly white British donors with more females, and clonal diversity was possibly underestimated. All repertoire sampling was performed exclusively after the peak T cell response.

The sequence was obtained from an adult in good health. The sequenced sample was peripheral blood. J is TRBJ1-5 and V is TRBV24-1; TRBD1 agrees at 7 bases. CDR3 DNA sequence: TGTGCCACCAGGACGCAAGACAGGGCGGTCAGCAATCAGCCCCAGCATTTT. It is translated as CATRTQDRAVSNQPQHF.